The TCR beta chain under discussion was sequenced for a study of cytomegalovirus exposure and HLA in healthy donors. Study at large: It was reported in a later analysis that the 90 to 150 validation repertoires used the same platform as the approximately 690 first-cohort repertoires.

J gave up 0 bases and V 3 bases, and 6 bases lay outside the gene matches. This CDR3 is 15 amino acids long. CDR1 is SGDLS, CDR2 YYNGEE, per germline. Study results and caveats: There were under 200 TCR beta chains listed as cytomegalovirus-associated.

This clone has only one observation. The antigen is not known. Data came from immunoSEQ multiplex PCR; TCRdb stores just in-frame clones and leaves some out. The sample records about 66,000 clones, around 96% being singletons. This receptor was identified in a man between 18 and 29 years old in good health and CMV-seronegative. The genes are TRBV9 and TRBJ2-7, with TRBD2 identical over 7 bases. The sequenced material came from PBMCs. CDR3 DNA: TGTGCCAGCAGCGCCCTAGCGGCGTCCTCCTACGAGCAGTACTTC. It is translated as CASSALAASSYEQYF.